This T cell receptor beta chain derives from a study of cytomegalovirus exposure and HLA in healthy donors (dated by TCRdb to the late 2010s). Background on the whole study: According to an earlier analysis of around 600 of the donors, roughly 180 million T cells yielded 120 million or so unique TCR beta sequences and approximately 300 Gb of sequence data. An early release that covered some 630 HLA-typed donors contained approximately 300 gigabases of sequencing data and roughly 84 million unique TCR sequences. Of the approximately 400 genotyped donors, approximately 80% fell in the genetic ancestry cluster associated with self-reported Caucasian donors. The study aimed to test whether signatures of past pathogen exposure could be identified by cataloging public T cell receptors. The T cell repertoires of under 700 subjects were profiled by immunosequencing and related to cytomegalovirus serostatus. Besides the first cohort of roughly 660 subjects, a separate validation cohort made up of over 95 different subjects was used. High-throughput TCR immunosequencing, statistical association of individual TCRs with disease status, and machine learning were combined to predict cytomegalovirus infection status. To study patterns of TCR occurrence, a later analysis re-analyzed previously published TCR beta repertoires from 550 to 800 donors and added high-resolution HLA genotyping. Rather than using new phenotypic data, the later analysis identified candidate immune exposures from TCR beta sequences and from how often those sequences occurred across donors. To decide whether each TCR beta V gene segment behaved as functional or pseudogenic, an earlier analysis of some 570 of the donors relied on high-throughput TCR beta sequencing. Donor age, sex, ethnicity and CMV serostatus were compiled alongside the repertoire data. Genome-wide SNP genotypes for about 65% of the 666 donors were used in a later genetic analysis, which treated that subset as a discovery cohort. All discovery cohort repertoires had been generated using a single sequencing platform. HLA typing covered class I and class II loci at four-digit resolution. The number of typed donors differed by locus: about 620-630 for A, B, C, DRB1 and DQB1; 522 for DQA1; approximately 600 for DPA1; and 400 to 480 for DPB1. Because of strong linkage in the cohort, roughly 5 DR-DQ haplotypes were treated as single units for association and clustering. Among 300 to 450 genotyped donors of the cohort, an average of roughly 240,000 unique TCR beta nucleotide sequences were sequenced per donor, approximately 20% of them non-productive.

Sequences WSHSY (CDR1) and SAAADI (CDR2) are obtained from the germline V gene. Unmatched junction bases come to 11, with V trimmed by 11 bases and J by 6 bases. The CDR3 starts with the cysteine, ends with the phenylalanine, and has 14 residues. The retained sequence is limited to the CDR3, 42 bases, with the frame set at the first base. The cohort comprised some 730 healthy bone marrow donors. Cohort members were all nominally healthy when sampled, although unrecorded immune exposures were likely present. The donor was CMV seronegative and belonged to the group of more than 300 seronegative cohort members. A peripheral blood sample was collected from each donor, and TCR beta sequencing was performed on peripheral blood mononuclear cells. The Qiagen DNeasy Blood Extraction Kit was used to extract genomic DNA from the blood cell samples. Overall results and qualifications from the work: In this cohort, only TCR beta chains were sequenced, and detectable features were limited by the absence of alpha or paired-chain data. A total of roughly 160 TCR beta chains were listed by the study as associated with cytomegalovirus. A later genetic analysis reported fewer N-insertions in productive TCRs among donors in an Asian-associated ancestry cluster than the approximately 670-donor mean. In a later analysis, the rate of TCR association differed among HLA loci, with DRB1 alleles having the most associated TCRs and HLA-C alleles having the fewest. The authors suggested that the approach could potentially be extended to other disease states and immunological phenotypes. The earlier analysis of around 600 of the donors excluded around 17 rarely observed V segments, including chromosome 9 orphons, because counts were too low. The presence/absence analyses assumed that sequencing depth was roughly uniform across donors, and that assumption may not be true. A few of the identified cytomegalovirus-associated TCR beta chains were confirmed in vitro to be specific for cytomegalovirus antigens. Strong co-occurrence of HLA alleles, especially DR and DQ, made assigning TCR associations to individual alleles difficult. According to a later analysis, most CMV-associated TCR beta chains appeared to be HLA-restricted, and the HLA associations seemed to be driven largely by CMV exposure. Across donors, most TCR sequences were observed very rarely, whereas some public TCRs were present in many individuals. A cluster of highly shared sequence variants was judged likely to be a technical artifact of the sequencing pipeline. HLA typing was unavailable for some donors at each locus, so association tests used only the typed subset. The classifier was reported to diagnose cytomegalovirus status with high specificity and sensitivity in both the original and validation cohorts. A further reported finding was that TCR beta sequences accurately predicted the HLA-A and HLA-B alleles for most subjects in the first cohort. An earlier analysis of around 600 of the donors showed that most TCR beta V segments appeared in productive rearrangements either about 90% or about 30% of the time, which broadly matched IMGT annotations. According to a later analysis, parvovirus B19, influenza, CMV and Epstein-Barr virus appeared linked to several top co-occurrence clusters. In a later genetic analysis, a missense DCLRE1C variant was associated with V-gene and J-gene trimming of TCR beta chains, and the association was replicated in an independent cohort. Correlated functional status among segregating V segments might reflect linkage disequilibrium, but an unknown experimental factor could not be ruled out. Because the 87-base-pair reads could not distinguish some IMGT-functional V segments, including TRBV6-2 and TRBV6-3, those segments were excluded. In a later analysis, HLA-associated TCR beta chains showed more clonal expansion and lower generation probabilities than non-associated chains that were equally common. A later analysis associated 16,951 TCR beta sequences with specific HLA alleles at a false discovery rate of 0.05. CMV serostatus was the only immune exposure information available for the cohort.

About this clone: It lacks a known antigen. It has no much larger one-base neighbor in the sample; base qualities were not kept.

The library relied on the immunoSEQ multiplex PCR assay. For the multiplex PCR, a mixture combining 60 forward primers for TCR Vbeta segments and 13 reverse primers for TCR Jbeta segments was used. Amplification of the CDR3 region of rearranged TCR beta genes was performed with a multiplex PCR assay on genomic DNA. The amplified TCR beta libraries were sequenced on the Illumina HiSeq System as 87-base-pair reads. The study's processing was this. In a later analysis, some 80 million unique TCR beta chains were counted across the 650 to 700 repertoires, and around 10 million of these chains were shared by at least two donors. To remove PCR and sequencing errors, raw reads were error-corrected and collapsed into unique sequences using a nearest-neighbor algorithm that merged closely related sequences. V, D and J gene segments were assigned by aligning CDR3 sequences to IMGT reference sequences. For a sequence to be retained, a match of at least six nucleotides to both a V gene segment and a J gene segment was required. Rearrangements were classified as productive when the CDR3 lacked stop codons and remained in frame with V and J, and all other rearrangements were classified as non-productive. Following IMGT convention, CDR3 was defined as the stretch from the second conserved V-encoded cysteine up to the conserved J-encoded phenylalanine. The earlier analysis of about 610 of the donors excluded any sequence lacking an unambiguous match to a single V gene segment. An earlier analysis of a few hundred of the donors called V segments functional above 56.7% productive rearrangements and segregating when the between-donor standard deviation exceeded 5%. A statistical classification framework was built to diagnose cytomegalovirus status from the catalog of TCR beta chain sequences. In a later analysis, V and J genes were assigned by comparing TCR nucleotide sequences against IMGT/GENE-DB human TR gene sequences. The TCRdist pipeline was used in a later analysis to assign CDR3 sequences and most-parsimonious VDJ recombination scenarios. In a later analysis, each TCR beta chain was defined by its CDR3 amino acid sequence together with its V-gene family, and reads lacking a unique V-gene family were excluded. To address suspected cross-contamination and a sequencing artifact, a later analysis removed a few hundred highly shared, low-generation-probability nucleotide sequences. For each public chain, a later analysis derived a clonal expansion index from normalized ranks of inferred template counts within each repertoire. A later analysis computed generation probabilities with a VDJ recombination model fitted to out-of-frame rearrangements, and checked the results against IGoR. Hypergeometric tests were used in a later analysis to score TCR-TCR, TCR-HLA and TCR-CMV co-occurrence, with a repertoire-size bias correction applied to the TCR pairs. In a later analysis, false discovery rates were estimated by permuting HLA or CMV assignments 20 times. In a later analysis, co-occurring TCRs were grouped with DBSCAN, and TCRdist sequence similarity was added when clustering was performed within HLA-allele-positive subsets. Co-occurrence clustering excluded repertoires with fewer than 30,000 or more than 120,000 public chains, plus five with anomalous nucleotide sharing. TCRdb's version of the immuneACCESS table is confined to in-frame rearrangements and falls short of the full clone set. An unresolved V gene accounts for under half of the shortfall where checked; the remainder is of unknown origin. The V and J calls and clone size were taken over from that table, and D and trimming were inferred from the DNA. The sample data list 150,000 to 200,000 clones, and about 90% of these were observed just once. About 0.23% of the sample lies in the top ten.

The sequenced sample was PBMCs. The sequence came from a girl in the first two years of life in good health and CMV-seronegative. The rearrangement combines TRBV10-2 with TRBJ1-4; TRBD1 lines up with 8 middle nucleotides. The DNA sequence is as follows: TGCGCCGCCTCGGACAGGGAGGGTGATGAAAAACTGTTTTTT. Its amino acids are CAASDREGDEKLFF.